The subject of this entry is one TCR beta chain. The table lists this clone with many counts. Its antigen remains undetermined. Base qualities are not at hand, and no much larger clone is one base apart. This record comes from a study of memory CD4+ T cells and cytomegalovirus serostatus (dated 2019 in TCRdb). About the investigation overall: The cohort included around 33 healthy adults from Belgium, of whom 9 were CMV seropositive and about 24 were CMV seronegative. To replicate a published TCR-based CMV serostatus classifier, the researchers sequenced the CD4+ memory TCRbeta repertoires of a Belgian cohort whose cytomegalovirus serostatus was known.

Study-wide conclusions, independent of this receptor: Only CD4+CD45RO+ memory cells were sequenced, in contrast to the original study, in which naive and memory CD4+ and CD8+ populations were covered. The results were interpreted as suggesting that the CMV-associated TCR signature is mostly present in the CD4+ memory repertoire. A median bootstrapped AUC of 0.95 with a 95% CI of 0.76-1.00 was achieved on the Belgian cohort by the original-framework classifier. Of 170 or so previously reported CMV-associated TCRbeta sequences, over 65 appeared in the CD4+ memory repertoires, each in one to five individuals. CMV serostatus prediction reached a median bootstrapped AUC of 0.95 with the original framework and 0.75 to 0.92 with a US-trained random forest.

The Quick-DNA Microprep Kit was used to extract genomic DNA from the sorted cells. Amplification of TCRbeta DNA was done with the immunoSEQ hsTCRbeta kit, following the protocol from the manufacturer. TCRbeta libraries were sequenced on an Illumina MiSeq instrument. The study's own analysis went as follows. Removing out-of-frame sequences left 2 million to 2.5 million distinct TCRbeta sequences, an average of approximately 61,000 per individual. Each individual was scored using the number of roughly 150 previously reported CMV-associated TCRbeta sequences that the individual carried and the total number of productive distinct TCRbeta sequences. A beta-binomial model was reimplemented in Python, and random forests from scikit-learn, run with default parameters, were trained on data from the US cohort. Classifier performance on the Belgian cohort was reported as the median AUC with percentile confidence intervals calculated over 10,000 bootstrap iterations. In its TCRdb copy, this immuneACCESS table keeps in-frame sequences only and misses some clones. Where compared with another copy, unresolved V genes explain less than half of these, and the others have no known cause. That table furnishes V, J and clone size, whereas the DNA furnished D and trimming. This sample holds 65,000 to 95,000 clones; about 85% were observed only once. Nearly 0.8% of the sample belongs to the ten largest clones.

Single viable CD3+CD4+CD8-CD45RO+ cells were sorted as memory CD4+ T cells on a FACSAria II. CMV serostatus was determined using a Roche Elecsys assay that detects serum IgG against CMV pp150, pp28, p38 and p52. Once the samples were thawed, total CD4+ T cells were enriched through positive selection using CD4 magnetic microbeads. Samples originated from another study that specifically interrogated the CD4+ T cell memory repertoire. Peripheral blood mononuclear cells were isolated and cryopreserved following standard operating procedures; serum was stored at -80 °C. The staining relied on CD3-PerCP (BW264/56), CD4-APC (RPA-T4), CD45RO-PE (UCHT1) and CD8-Pacific Orange (3B5) antibodies, and Sytox blue was used to exclude non-viable cells. Per the germline V gene, SGHTA is the CDR1 and FQGNSA is the CDR2. From the cysteine through the phenylalanine, the CDR3 covers 15 amino acids. The CDR3 DNA has 45 bases and is translated from base 1. The germline ends are 13 bases apart after V is trimmed by 0 bases and J by 7 bases.

Sequencing used memory CD4+ T cells from blood. The receptor was derived from an adult in good health and CMV-seronegative. The rearranged segments are TRBV7-2 and TRBJ1-5, and possibly TRBD1, on 5 matching bases. The CDR3 protein: CASSLAGGTGQPQHF. The DNA sequence is given as TGTGCCAGCAGCTTAGCCGGGGGAACGGGACAGCCCCAGCATTTT.